A single TCR beta chain is shown here with its context. This sample is drawn from a study of blood T cell repertoires in COVID-19. Germline V CDR1 and CDR2: SGHTA, FQGNSA. This CDR3 has 13 residues. Trimming at V came to 5 bases and at J to 11 bases, leaving 8 bases not matched to a gene. The data were produced by immunoSEQ multiplex PCR, yet TCRdb's version contains in-frame clones alone and is incomplete. The sample records 40,000 to 45,000 clones, roughly nine tenths being singletons. The chain links TRBV7-2 to TRBJ1-1; 10 nucleotides line up with TRBD1. The sequence derives from a human donor in a cohort sampled during active COVID-19. The sequencing sample was made of peripheral blood. The DNA of the CDR3 is TGTGCCAGCAGCCACCGACAGGGGGCCGGGGCTTTCTTT. Its translation is CASSHRQGAGAFF.